Below, one T cell receptor (beta chain) is given with its context. The table came from immunoSEQ multiplex PCR; TCRdb's copy has only in-frame clones and leaves some out. This sample has around 250,000 clones, with more than 80% found just once. The CDR3 has 15 amino acids. Per germline, CDR1 SGHRS and CDR2 YFSETQ. The trim removed 3 bases at V and 5 bases at J, leaving 9 bases unmatched. This record belongs to a study of T cell responses to AZD1222 COVID-19 vaccine. The overall study: Samples with a second dose at about 4 or about 12 weeks were pooled together.

This material consisted of peripheral blood, taken on day 0 of AZD1222 vaccination. The chain combines TRBV5-1 with TRBJ2-7; 9 bases match TRBD2. The source is an adult in good health. The CDR3 region has the DNA TGCGCCAGCAGCTCTCTAGCGGGGATAGACAACGAGCAGTACTTC. Translating it yields CASSSLAGIDNEQYF. The full variable domain, rest sourced from reference TRBV5-1 and TRBJ2-7, is KAGVTQTPRYLIKTRGQQVTLSCSPISGHRSVSWYQQTPGQGLQFLFEYFSETQRNKGNFPGRFSGRQFSNSRSEMNVSTLELGDSALYLCASSSLAGIDNEQYFGPGTRLTVT.